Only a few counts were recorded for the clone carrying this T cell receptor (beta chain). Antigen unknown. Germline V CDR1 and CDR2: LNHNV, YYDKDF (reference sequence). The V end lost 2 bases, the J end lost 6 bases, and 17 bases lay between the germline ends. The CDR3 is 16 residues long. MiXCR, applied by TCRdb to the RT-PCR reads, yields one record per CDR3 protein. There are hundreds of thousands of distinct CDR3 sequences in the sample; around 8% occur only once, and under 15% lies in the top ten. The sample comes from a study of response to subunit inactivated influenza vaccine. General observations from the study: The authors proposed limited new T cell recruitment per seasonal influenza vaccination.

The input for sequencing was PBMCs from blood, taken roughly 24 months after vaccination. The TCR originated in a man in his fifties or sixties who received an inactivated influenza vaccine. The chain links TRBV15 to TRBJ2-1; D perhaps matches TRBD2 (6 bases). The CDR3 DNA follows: TGTGCCACCAGCAGACCATCGGAGGGCCCATCCAATGAGCAGTTCTTC. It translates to CATSRPSEGPSNEQFF.